This TCR beta chain originates from a study of identical twins. All of the donors were Caucasians in good health. Regarding this clonotype: The antigen is undetermined.

Germline lookup yields CDR1 LGHNA and CDR2 YSLEER. The CDR3 has 14 amino acids. After removal of 1 base from V and 4 bases from J, the junction contained 1 base not matched to a gene. Each CDR3 protein is one row after TCRdb ran MiXCR on the 5' RACE reads. The sample includes 200,000 or so distinct CDR3 sequences, around 8.1% seen only once; the top ten take roughly 2%. Study findings and constraints: Possibly, invariant MAIT and iNKT cells partly confounded zero-insertion analyses.

These data also formed part of another study, on yellow fever vaccine responses in identical twins.

The chain combines TRBV4-3 with TRBJ2-5, with 9 nucleotides matching TRBD1. Sample: memory (CD45RO+) T cells sorted from blood. This clonotype originated in a woman aged 18-29 years in good health. The chain's CDR3 is CASSQGTGAETQYF. CDR3 DNA sequence: TGCGCCAGCAGCCAAGGGACAGGGGCAGAGACCCAGTACTTC.